This TCR beta chain was captured by sequencing in a study of neurological immune-mediated disorders. CDR3 size: 14 residues. Germline V lookup: CDR1 DFQATT, CDR2 SNEGSKA (reference sequence). Points on this clonotype: A single base separates this from a much larger clone, so it may be a read error.

TCRdb fed the 5' RACE reads into MiXCR, producing one record per CDR3 protein. Of 75,000 to 90,000 distinct CDR3 sequences detected, about a tenth appear once; the ten largest clones hold 1.8%. The rearrangement joins TRBV20-1 to TRBJ2-1, with no clear D. Sequencing was done on a sample of PBMCs. The receptor's source is a man aged 40-50 years in good health. CDR3 protein: CSARALNSYNQQFF. As DNA, the CDR3 is TGCAGTGCTAGAGCCTTAAATTCCTACAATCAGCAGTTCTTC.